The clone carrying this TCR beta chain has just a few counts. These data are taken from a study of blood T cell repertoires in COVID-19. Study in general: T cells, B-cell-depleted T cells, or PBMCs supplied cDNA or gDNA.

Trimming removed 0 bases at V and 6 bases at J, with 12 bases between. CDR1 is LNHDA, CDR2 SQIVND, per germline (reference sequence). This CDR3 region has 15 residues. Original processing notes: Nucleated cell number was recorded as an estimate derived from reference gene primer amplification. Measured with immunoSEQ multiplex PCR; TCRdb has only the in-frame clones, and not every one. V, J and clone size reflect that table, while D and trimming were determined from the DNA. The sample lists about 150,000 clones, 82% occurring once. The genes are TRBV19 and TRBJ1-5; a weak D match, TRBD1 (6 bases). Sequenced: peripheral blood. This clonotype was sampled from a human donor with acute or convalescent COVID-19. The donor label of this sample is uncertain. The CDR3 bases are TGTGCCAGTAGTATAGAGAGGGCCAGGGGTCAGCCCCAGCATTTT. Its protein is CASSIERARGQPQHF.